This T cell receptor (beta chain) was sequenced in a study of cytomegalovirus exposure and HLA in healthy donors. The study ran its PCR with 60 Vbeta and 13 Jbeta primers. Repertoires were generated with immunoSEQ multiplex PCR, while TCRdb's copy carries only in-frame clones and drops some. The data hold about 160,000 clones, with about 72% observed a single time. The V gene end was trimmed by 4 bases and the J gene end by 4 bases; junction bases not matched to a gene: 15. The CDR3 covers 17 residues. Germline CDR1 MDHEN, CDR2 SYDVKM. The TCR originated in a man between 60 and 75 years old in good health and CMV-seronegative. Sequenced input: PBMCs. V and J are TRBV28 and TRBJ1-1; TRBD1 agrees at 7 bases. The CDR3 region has the DNA TGTGCCAGCAGTTCTATACACCAACGACAGGGACCCACTGAAGCTTTCTTT. Its protein is CASSSIHQRQGPTEAFF.